What follows are 10 T cell receptor beta chains derived from one specimen sequenced in a study of blood T cell repertoires in COVID-19. Sequenced by immunoSEQ multiplex PCR; TCRdb stores in-frame clones only, minus some. The sample records a few hundred thousand clones, approximately 82% being singletons. The sequenced sample consisted of peripheral blood. These receptors came from a woman aged 18-29 years with acute or convalescent COVID-19.

The CDR3 region is CASSEISPGNTGELFF. In DNA, the CDR3 is TGTGCCAGCAGTGAAATTTCTCCAGGGAACACCGGGGAGCTGTTTTTT. The chain joins TRBV2 to TRBJ2-2; D unresolved. CDR3 length equals 16 residues. Germline lookup yields CDR1 SNHLY and CDR2 FYNNEI. Trimming took off 2 bases at V and 1 base at J, with 11 bases between the two ends. Supplemented by reference TRBV2 and TRBJ2-2, the full variable domain reads EPEVTQTPSHQVTQMGQEVILRCVPISNHLYFYWYRQILGQKVEFLVSFYNNEISEKSEIFDDQFSVERPDGSNFTLKIRSTKLEDSAMYFCASSEISPGNTGELFFGEGSRLTVL.

V is TRBV14 and J is TRBJ2-5; 10 bases agree with TRBD2. Germline CDR1 is SGHDN and CDR2 is FVKESK. Losses at the gene ends were 4 bases for V and 5 bases for J; bases not matched to a gene: 16. The CDR3 totals 18 residues. CDR3 protein: CASSPGLAGVSGIETQYF. DNA for the CDR3: TGTGCCAGCAGCCCCGGTCTAGCGGGAGTAAGTGGTATTGAGACCCAGTACTTC.

The CDR3 bases are TGCGCCAGCAGCCACGTCGGGGTCGTCGAGCAGTACTTC. Encoded protein: CASSHVGVVEQYF. The rearrangement uses TRBV4-3 and TRBJ2-7, with D possibly matching TRBD2 (5 bases). The germline gives CDR1 LGHNA, CDR2 YSLEER. This CDR3 is built from 13 residues. V was cut by 3 bases and J by 6 bases, with 12 bases left in between.

The chain combines TRBV2 with TRBJ2-7; 14 nucleotides line up with TRBD2. CDR1 and CDR2 (germline): SNHLY, FYNNEI. The CDR3 is 15 amino acids. The V segment lost 3 bases and the J segment 4 bases; nucleotides outside the gene matches: 2. CDR3 loop: CASSETSGRVYEQYF. The CDR3 coding sequence is TGTGCCAGCAGTGAGACTAGCGGGAGGGTGTACGAGCAGTACTTC.

J is TRBJ1-2 and V is TRBV10-3; 8 bases match TRBD1. CDR1 and CDR2 from the germline V gene are ENHRY and SYGVKD. The CDR3 loop spans 13 amino acids. J gave up 8 bases and V 6 bases, and 8 bases lay outside the gene matches. The CDR3 bases are TGTGCCATCAGGGAGACAGGGGTGGACGGCTACACCTTC. Its translation is CAIRETGVDGYTF.

The genes are TRBV25-1 and TRBJ2-2, with D possibly TRBD1 on 6 matching bases. The CDR3 has 16 residues. The ends were cut back, 6 bases at V and 5 bases at J, with 19 bases in the middle. Germline CDR1 MGHDK, CDR2 SYGVNS. The CDR3 nucleotides are TGTGCCAGCAGCCAGCTCGGACAGTATGAGACCGGGGAGCTGTTTTTT. This encodes CASSQLGQYETGELFF.

The chain couples TRBV10-3 to TRBJ2-7, with TRBD1 as a possible D gene (5 bases). The CDR3 is 13 residues long. V was clipped by 10 bases and J by 1 base, with 14 bases between them. Germline CDR1 is ENHRY and CDR2 is SYGVKD. In nucleotides, the CDR3 is TGTGCCACCGCCGCAGACAGTTCCTACGAGCAGTACTTC. This sequence encodes CATAADSSYEQYF.

The chain uses TRBV6-5 and TRBJ1-2, with a tentative D call TRBD1 (5 bases). The CDR3 has 15 residues. V was shortened by 4 bases and J by 6 bases, with 18 bases between the two germline ends. Germline CDR1 and CDR2: MNHEY and SVGAGI. In DNA form, the CDR3 reads TGTGCCAGCAGTTCCGGACATCACCTGGGGCATGGCTACACCTTC. Encoded protein: CASSSGHHLGHGYTF.

V is TRBV6-1 and J is TRBJ2-1, with 9 bases fitting TRBD2. The germline gives CDR1 MNHNS, CDR2 SASEGT. This CDR3 has 17 residues. The V and J ends lost 3 bases and 0 bases, in that order; junction bases with no gene match: 6. The CDR3: CASSDLSGSASYNEQFF. The CDR3 region has the DNA TGTGCCAGCAGTGACCTTAGCGGGAGTGCCTCCTACAATGAGCAGTTCTTC.

The chain combines TRBV23-1 with TRBJ2-7; TRBD2 agrees at 7 bases. TRBV23-1 is treated as an ORF (open reading frame) with a function not yet certain. V lost 0 bases to trimming and J lost 0 bases; unmatched junction nucleotides: 5. This CDR3 contains 16 residues. DNA of the CDR3: TGCGCCAGCAGTCAATCAGGTCTAGCGGTCTCCTACGAGCAGTACTTC. This codes for CASSQSGLAVSYEQYF.